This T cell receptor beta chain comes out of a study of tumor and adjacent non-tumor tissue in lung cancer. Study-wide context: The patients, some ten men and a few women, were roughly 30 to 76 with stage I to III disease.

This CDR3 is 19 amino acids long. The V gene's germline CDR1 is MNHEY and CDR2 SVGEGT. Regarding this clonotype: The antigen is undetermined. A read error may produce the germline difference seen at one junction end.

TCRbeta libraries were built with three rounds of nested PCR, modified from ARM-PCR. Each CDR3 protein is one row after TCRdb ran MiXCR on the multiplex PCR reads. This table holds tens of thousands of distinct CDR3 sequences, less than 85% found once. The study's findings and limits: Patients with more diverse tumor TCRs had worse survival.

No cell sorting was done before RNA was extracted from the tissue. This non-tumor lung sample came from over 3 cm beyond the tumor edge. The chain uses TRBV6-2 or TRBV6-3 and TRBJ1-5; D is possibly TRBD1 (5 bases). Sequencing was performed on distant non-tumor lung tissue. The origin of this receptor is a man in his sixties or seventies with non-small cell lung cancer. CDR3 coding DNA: TGTGCCAGCAGTTACTCGATTGGGGGTACAAGAGCGAGCAATCAACCCCAGCAATTT. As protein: CASSYSIGGTRASNQPQQF.